A single sample is the source of the 10 T cell receptor beta chains below, sequenced in a study of glioma-infiltrating T cells. Amplification of TCR alpha and beta CDR3 regions from RNA used iRepertoire nested multiplex PCR. MiXCR, applied by TCRdb to the multiplex PCR reads, yields one record per CDR3 protein. The sample has 300,000 to 400,000 distinct CDR3 sequences, 41% seen once. Sequencing input: glioma tissue, nonneoplastic brain tissue, or PBMCs (not recorded which). Receptors were obtained from a human donor with low-grade glioma or glioblastoma, undergoing nonglioma brain surgery, or in good health (not recorded which).

This clonotype was recorded at least ten times. Here the CDR3 DNA reads TGTGCCAGCAGTGAAAACAGGATGTATAGCAATCAGCCCCAGCATTTT. Protein sequence: CASSENRMYSNQPQHF. The genes are TRBV6-1 and TRBJ1-5; weak D call: TRBD1 (5 bases). Germline CDR1 and CDR2: MNHNS and SASEGT. The CDR3 totals 16 residues. V lost 2 bases, J lost 0 bases, and 11 bases lay in between.

This clonotype showed up just a few times. The gene calls are TRBV5-4 and TRBJ1-2; 7 bases are shared with TRBD1. In germline, CDR1 is SGHNT, CDR2 YYREEE (reference sequence). Trimming at V came to 0 bases and at J to 7 bases, leaving 12 bases not matched to a gene. This CDR3 is 16 amino acids long. The DNA of the CDR3 is TGTGCCAGCAGCTTGGATGGTCGAGGAGGGGGCTCTGGCTACACCTTC. Protein product: CASSLDGRGGGSGYTF. The full variable domain, its missing parts supplied by reference TRBV5-4 and TRBJ1-2, is ETGVTQSPTHLIKTRGQQVTLRCSSQSGHNTVSWYQQALGQGPQFIFQYYREEENGRGNFPPRFSGLQFPNYSSELNVNALELDDSALYLCASSLDGRGGGSGYTFGSGTRLTVV.

This clonotype has ten or more counts. The chain recombines TRBV4-1 with TRBJ2-3; tentatively, D is TRBD2 (5 bases). Germline V lookup: CDR1 MGHRA, CDR2 YSYEKL. V lost 2 bases and J lost 3, with 12 bases in between. The CDR3 is made up of 15 amino acids. DNA of the CDR3: TGCGCCAGCAGCCAAAAGGGAGCCGGTACAGATACGCAGTATTTT. Protein sequence: CASSQKGAGTDTQYF.

Concerning this clonotype itself: This may be a read error, as it is one base from a much larger clone. The chain uses TRBV10-2 and TRBJ2-3; 8 positions match TRBD1. Germline V gene data show CDR1 as WSHSY and CDR2 as SAAADI. The CDR3 length is 16 residues. The CDR3 here is CASSERGVRGLDTQYF. The CDR3 DNA reads as TGTGCCAGCAGTGAACGCGGGGTCAGGGGGCTGGATACGCAGTATTTT.

This clonotype was seen a handful of times. The rearrangement joins TRBV6-1 to TRBJ2-3; D is ambiguous. V was clipped by 6 bases and J by 1 base, with 8 bases between them. The germline V gene has CDR1 MNHNS and CDR2 SASEGT. This CDR3 contains 13 residues. CDR3 protein: CASSGVGTDTQYF. DNA for the CDR3: TGTGCCAGCAGCGGAGTGGGCACAGATACGCAGTATTTT.

There are a few counts of this clonotype. This chain uses TRBV2 with TRBJ1-5, with D possibly being TRBD1 (5 bases). With 5 bases removed from V and 0 bases from J, the gap between germline ends came to 11 bases. The germline CDR1 and CDR2 sequences are SNHLY and FYNNEI. The CDR3 runs 15 residues. The CDR3 is CASSSGTASNQPQHF. CDR3 nucleotide sequence: TGTGCCAGCAGTAGCGGGACGGCTAGCAATCAGCCCCAGCATTTT.

This chain uses TRBV28 with TRBJ2-5; D not certain. Germline CDR1 and CDR2: MDHEN and SYDVKM. This CDR3 spans 10 amino acids. Trimming shortened V by 8 bases and J by 3 bases, and 4 bases separated the two germline ends. The CDR3 DNA is TGTGCCAGCGAGGAAGAGACCCAGTACTTC. Its protein product is CASEEETQYF. Combining the CDR3 with reference TRBV28 and TRBJ2-5 gives the whole variable domain DVKVTQSSRYLVKRTGEKVFLECVQDMDHENMFWYRQDPGLGLRLIYFSYDVKMKEKGDIPEGYSVSREKKERFSLILESASTNQTSMYLCASEEETQYFGPGTRLLVL.

In its sample, this clonotype was seen many times. The chain combines TRBV27 with TRBJ2-1, with TRBD2 matching 7 bases. The CDR3 sequence is 17 residues long. The J segment lost 2 bases and the V segment lost 1 base, leaving 8 bases of the junction unmatched. The germline V gene has CDR1 MNHEY and CDR2 SMNVEV (reference sequence). In DNA, the CDR3 is TGTGCCAGCAGTTTATTTGGGCTAGCGGCTACCTACAATGAGCAGTTCTTC. It encodes CASSLFGLAATYNEQFF.

This clonotype was observed at least ten times. The chain has TRBV14 and TRBJ2-3; 8 bases are shared with TRBD1. Germline V gene lookup returns CDR1 SGHDN and CDR2 FVKESK. The CDR3 spans 14 residues. V gave up 1 base and J gave up 3 bases; unmatched junction bases: 0. In DNA, the CDR3 is TGTGCCAGCAGCCAAGGGACAGGGACAGATACGCAGTATTTT. Its protein is CASSQGTGTDTQYF. The full variable domain, rest sourced from reference TRBV14 and TRBJ2-3, is EAGVTQFPSHSVIEKGQTVTLRCDPISGHDNLYWYRRVMGKEIKFLLHFVKESKQDESGMPNNRFLAERTGGTYSTLKVQPAELEDSGVYFCASSQGTGTDTQYFGPGTRLTVL.

This clonotype was recorded many times. J is TRBJ1-2 and V is TRBV6-1, with D perhaps matching TRBD1 (5 bases). Trimming pared 7 bases from V and 2 bases from J, leaving 11 bases between. The germline gives CDR1 MNHNS, CDR2 SASEGT. The CDR3 spans 13 residues. DNA of the CDR3: TGTGCCAGCATACGACAGATAAACTATGGCTACACCTTC. Its translation is CASIRQINYGYTF.